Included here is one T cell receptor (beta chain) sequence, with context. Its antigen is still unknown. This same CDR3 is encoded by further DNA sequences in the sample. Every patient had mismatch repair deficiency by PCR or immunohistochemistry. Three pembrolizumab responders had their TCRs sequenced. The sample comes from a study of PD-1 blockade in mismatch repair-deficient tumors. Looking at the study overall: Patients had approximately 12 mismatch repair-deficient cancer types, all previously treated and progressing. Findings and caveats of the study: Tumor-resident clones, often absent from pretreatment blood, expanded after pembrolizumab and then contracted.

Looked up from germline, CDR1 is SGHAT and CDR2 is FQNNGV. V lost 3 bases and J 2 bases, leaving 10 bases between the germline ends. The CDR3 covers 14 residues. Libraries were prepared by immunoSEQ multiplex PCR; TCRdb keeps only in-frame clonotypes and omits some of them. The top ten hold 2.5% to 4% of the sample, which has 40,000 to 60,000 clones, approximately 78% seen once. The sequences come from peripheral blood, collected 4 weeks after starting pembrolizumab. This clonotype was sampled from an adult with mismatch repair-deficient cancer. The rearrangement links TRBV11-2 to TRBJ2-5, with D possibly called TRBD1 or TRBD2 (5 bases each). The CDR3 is CASSFGTAQETQYF. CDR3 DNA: TGTGCCAGCAGCTTCGGGACGGCTCAAGAGACCCAGTACTTC.